This T cell receptor beta chain was profiled in a study of blood T cells in healthy people across ages. Overall study results and limits: With age, beta diversity per million T cells declined roughly linearly, significantly by around 43.

Losses at the gene ends were 4 bases for V and 0 bases for J; bases not matched to a gene: 13. CDR1 and CDR2 (germline): SGHRS, YFSETQ. This CDR3 comprises 19 residues. Then a second PCR, running roughly 7 to 11 cycles, was carried out with a sample-barcoded 5' primer and a J-beta primer mix. TCRdb fed the 5' RACE reads into MiXCR, producing one record per CDR3 protein. The data contain 550,000 to 800,000 distinct CDR3 sequences, about 32% of them singletons. PBMCs, at least 6 million per sample, were isolated. This clonotype showed up many times. Its antigen is unidentified. This chain uses TRBV5-1 with TRBJ2-4; 10 bases agree with TRBD1. The receptor was isolated from a woman of 80 years or more in good health. Source material: blood. The CDR3 reads CASSPWTGGDLLAKNIQYF. As DNA, the CDR3 is TGCGCCAGCAGCCCCTGGACAGGGGGGGACCTTCTAGCCAAAAACATTCAGTACTTC.